The present T cell receptor (beta chain) was sequenced within a study of blood T cell repertoires in COVID-19. The wider study: Sites across the United States, Italy and Spain contributed samples from acute and convalescent COVID-19. The cDNA or gDNA used as material had been derived from T cells, B-cell-depleted T cells, or PBMCs.

Germline V CDR1 and CDR2: SNHLY, FYNNEI. Unmatched junction bases numbered 11, after V lost 11 bases and J lost 8 bases. The CDR3 contains 12 residues. Data came from immunoSEQ multiplex PCR; TCRdb stores just in-frame clones and leaves some out. Of fewer than 350,000 clones listed, 88% were seen once; the top ten hold about 9.8%. The rearrangement joins TRBV2 to TRBJ1-2; TRBD1 matches at 7 bases. Sequencing used peripheral blood. This TCR was sampled from a man younger than 35 with active or convalescent COVID-19. The CDR3 DNA reads as TGTGCCGGACGAGTGACAGGGTGGGGCTACACCTTC. Protein: CAGRVTGWGYTF.